These 30 T cell receptor beta chains share one sample of origin, sequenced in a study of PD-1 blockade in classical Hodgkin lymphoma. Sequencing used immunoSEQ multiplex PCR; TCRdb keeps in-frame clones, though not all of them. Among around 12,000 clones listed, roughly 90% were seen once. Time point reported: cycle 4 day 1 (C4D1), after six to seven weeks of nivolumab. Every patient was affected by relapse after autologous stem cell transplantation, while exposure to brentuximab vedotin was not uniform. By magnetic negative selection, CD4+ T cells were purified from thawed PBMCs. The sample in question was CD4+ T cells from blood, obtained before the fourth cycle of nivolumab. These receptors came from a human donor with classical Hodgkin lymphoma.

Comments on this clone: Other DNA sequences in the sample encode the same CDR3. This chain connects TRBV5-1 to TRBJ2-5; TRBD1 aligns across 8 bases. Per germline, CDR1 SGHRS and CDR2 YFSETQ. The CDR3 covers 13 residues. The V and J ends lost 4 bases and 5 bases, in that order; junction bases with no gene match: 4. The CDR3 DNA reads TGCGCCAGCAGCCTCGGACAGGGTGAGACCCAGTACTTC. Protein sequence: CASSLGQGETQYF.

The chain carries TRBV2 and TRBJ1-3, with D hard to call. Germline CDR1 and CDR2: SNHLY and FYNNEI. The CDR3 consists of 14 residues. V lost 1 base and J lost 9, with 13 bases in between. CDR3 bases: TGTGCCAGCAGTGAAGAGGTTCGGAGTTTCACCATATATTTT. Encoded protein: CASSEEVRSFTIYF.

The chain is built from TRBV2 and TRBJ1-3, with D perhaps matching TRBD1 (5 bases). From germline, CDR1 is SNHLY and CDR2 FYNNEI. The V end was cut by 4 bases, the J end by 0 bases, with 13 bases between. This CDR3 contains 16 residues. In DNA, the CDR3 is TGTGCCAGCAGTGGGACATCGGAATTCTCTGGAAACACCATATATTTT. Its translation: CASSGTSEFSGNTIYF.

This chain links TRBV28 with TRBJ2-1, with a tentative D call TRBD1 (7 bases). The CDR3 extends over 16 amino acids. CDR1 and CDR2 from the germline V gene are MDHEN and SYDVKM. V shed 2 bases and J shed 4 bases, with 15 bases lying between them. CDR3 coding DNA: TGTGCCAGCAGTTTAAGGGCAGGGGGGATATACAATGAGCAGTTCTTC. It specifies CASSLRAGGIYNEQFF.

The chain carries TRBV9 and TRBJ2-1, with D unresolved. The V gene lost 0 bases and the J gene lost 1 base, with 8 bases spanning the gap. This CDR3 is built from 15 residues. Germline V gene data show CDR1 as SGDLS and CDR2 as YYNGEE. The CDR3 is CASSVGGNSYNEQFF. Written as DNA, the CDR3 is TGTGCCAGCAGCGTAGGAGGAAATTCCTACAATGAGCAGTTCTTC.

This chain joins TRBV4-2 and TRBJ2-7; the D is unclear. The CDR3 is made up of 14 amino acids. The germline V gene has CDR1 LGHNA and CDR2 YNFKEQ. Trimming stripped 4 bases from V and 2 bases from J, with 12 bases between. CDR3: CASSPQVGPYEQYF. CDR3 nucleotide sequence: TGTGCCAGCAGCCCCCAAGTTGGGCCCTACGAGCAGTACTTC.

The chain links TRBV27 to TRBJ2-5; D remains unclear. From germline, CDR1 is MNHEY and CDR2 SMNVEV (reference sequence). The CDR3 length is 14 residues. V lost 3 bases, J lost 0 bases, and 8 bases lay in between. CDR3 sequence (DNA): TGTGCCAGCAGTTTCCTAGGAGACCAAGAGACCCAGTACTTC. Translating it yields CASSFLGDQETQYF.

This chain connects TRBV19 to TRBJ2-5; D is possibly TRBD1 (6 bases). This CDR3 is built from 14 residues. CDR1 is LNHDA, CDR2 SQIVND, per germline (reference sequence). V gave up 5 bases and J gave up 4 bases, with 14 bases separating them. The DNA of the CDR3 is TGTGCCAGTAGTCCCAGGGGTATGGTAGAGACCCAGTACTTC. As protein: CASSPRGMVETQYF. The whole variable domain, remainder taken from reference TRBV19 and TRBJ2-5, is DGGITQSPKYLFRKEGQNVTLSCEQNLNHDAMYWYRQDPGQGLRLIYYSQIVNDFQKGDIAEGYSVSREKKESFPLTVTSAQKNPTAFYLCASSPRGMVETQYFGPGTRLLVL.

The chain couples TRBV5-1 to TRBJ2-3, with TRBD2 matching 7 bases. The CDR3 sequence is 13 residues long. Germline V gene lookup returns CDR1 SGHRS and CDR2 YFSETQ. V lost 2 bases to trimming and J lost 5 bases; unmatched junction nucleotides: 2. The CDR3 is CASSFPGGDTQYF. CDR3 bases: TGCGCCAGCAGCTTCCCGGGGGGAGATACGCAGTATTTT.

The chain recombines TRBV5-4 with TRBJ1-3; D is uncertain. CDR1 SGHNT and CDR2 YYREEE come from the germline V gene (reference sequence). The CDR3 is 17 residues long. The V and J ends lost 0 bases and 0 bases respectively, with 13 bases between them. The CDR3 is CASSLGRSGISGNTIYF. The CDR3 DNA reads as TGTGCCAGCAGCTTGGGGCGGTCGGGGATCTCTGGAAACACCATATATTTT.

The rearrangement uses TRBV19 and TRBJ1-5, with TRBD1 as a possible D gene (5 bases). Germline assignment: CDR1 LNHDA and CDR2 SQIVND (reference sequence). This CDR3 contains 14 residues. The V gene lost 0 bases and the J gene lost 6 bases, with 9 bases spanning the gap. The CDR3 sequence is CASSIDGAGQPQHF. The CDR3 DNA follows: TGTGCCAGTAGTATAGACGGGGCCGGTCAGCCCCAGCATTTT.

The rearrangement joins TRBV5-5 to TRBJ1-4; TRBD1 aligns across 9 bases. Germline-derived CDR1 and CDR2 are SGHKS and YYEKEE (reference sequence). The CDR3 extends over 15 amino acids. Germline trimming cut 1 base from V and 7 bases from J; bases unmatched to any gene: 5. The DNA for the CDR3 is TGTGCCAGCAGCTTGTATGGGACAGGGAGTGAAAAACTGTTTTTT. It encodes CASSLYGTGSEKLFF.

V and J are TRBV7-2 and TRBJ1-2, with TRBD1 identical over 7 bases. Germline CDR1 and CDR2: SGHTA and FQGNSA. The CDR3 runs 15 residues. J lost 5 bases, V lost 5 bases, and 11 bases had no gene match. CDR3 DNA sequence: TGTGCCAGCAGCCAAGACAGGGCCCTAAATTATGGCTACACCTTC. Translating it yields CASSQDRALNYGYTF.

The rearrangement uses TRBV27 and TRBJ1-1; a weak D match, TRBD1 (6 bases). CDR3 length equals 16 residues. In germline, CDR1 is MNHEY, CDR2 SMNVEV (reference sequence). Trimming took 1 base from V and 1 from J, leaving 13 bases between them. The DNA of the CDR3 is TGTGCCAGCAGTTTATTCCCGGACAGACCGAACACTGAAGCTTTCTTT. This codes for CASSLFPDRPNTEAFF.

This clone has only a few counts. The genes are TRBV4-2 and TRBJ1-4; TRBD1 is a possible D gene (6 bases). The CDR3 covers 16 residues. Per germline, CDR1 LGHNA and CDR2 YNFKEQ. V lost 0 bases and J lost 6, with 14 bases in between. In DNA, the CDR3 is TGTGCCAGCAGCCAAGAAATACGGGGGCAGGATGAAAAACTGTTTTTT. It yields the protein CASSQEIRGQDEKLFF.

Turning to this clone: The same CDR3 is also encoded by other DNA sequences in this sample. This sequence joins TRBV11-1 and TRBJ1-1, with TRBD1 identical over 8 bases. The CDR3 has 15 amino acids. Per the germline V gene, CDR1 is SGHAT and CDR2 is FQDESV (reference sequence). Losses at the gene ends were 4 bases for V and 2 bases for J; bases not matched to a gene: 6. CDR3 DNA: TGTGCCAGCAGCTACCCCGGGACAGGAAACACTGAAGCTTTCTTT. This sequence encodes CASSYPGTGNTEAFF.

On this clone itself: Germline and junction disagree at one end, which may indicate a read error. In the same sample, other DNA sequences code for this CDR3. The chain joins TRBV10-3 to TRBJ1-1; the D is unclear. This CDR3 spans 11 amino acids. CDR1 is ENHRY, CDR2 SYGVKD, per germline. This CDR3 reads CAISENTEAFF. In DNA form, the CDR3 reads TGTGCCATCAGTGAAAATACTGAAGCTTTTTTT.

The chain uses TRBV19 and TRBJ2-7; D not resolved. This CDR3 has 14 residues. The ends were cut back, 9 bases at V and 0 bases at J, with 15 bases in the middle. The germline CDR1 and CDR2 sequences are LNHDA and SQIVND (reference sequence). This CDR3 reads CASRPRIGSYEQYF. The DNA for the CDR3 is TGTGCCAGCCGGCCAAGAATAGGCTCCTACGAGCAGTACTTC. Based on the CDR3 plus reference TRBV19 and TRBJ2-7, the full variable domain is DGGITQSPKYLFRKEGQNVTLSCEQNLNHDAMYWYRQDPGQGLRLIYYSQIVNDFQKGDIAEGYSVSREKKESFPLTVTSAQKNPTAFYLCASRPRIGSYEQYFGPGTRLTVT.

The chain joins TRBV5-1 to TRBJ1-6, with TRBD1 identical over 7 bases. This CDR3 has 16 residues. Germline lookup yields CDR1 SGHRS and CDR2 YFSETQ. After removal of 4 bases from V and 10 bases from J, the junction contained 14 bases not matched to a gene. The CDR3 protein is CASSRGQWGEVSPLHF. The CDR3 nucleotides are TGCGCCAGCAGCCGGGGACAGTGGGGCGAGGTCTCACCCCTCCACTTT.

This chain links TRBV2 with TRBJ2-2; D possibly corresponds to TRBD2 (6 bases). CDR1 is SNHLY, CDR2 FYNNEI, per germline. With 6 bases removed from V and 5 bases from J, the gap between germline ends came to 16 bases. This CDR3 is built from 15 residues. CDR3 sequence reads: CASREGAEGTGELFF. CDR3 DNA sequence: TGTGCCAGCAGAGAGGGAGCGGAGGGGACCGGGGAGCTGTTTTTT.

The genes are TRBV5-4 and TRBJ1-2; D is perhaps TRBD1 (6 bases). The CDR3 runs 17 residues. Germline lookup yields CDR1 SGHNT and CDR2 YYREEE (reference sequence). V shed 0 bases and J shed 5 bases, with 20 bases lying between them. The CDR3 here is CASSLAGGGGSGYGYTF. DNA of the CDR3: TGTGCCAGCAGCTTGGCCGGAGGGGGGGGCTCAGGATATGGCTACACCTTC.

The V call is TRBV5-1, the J call TRBJ1-1; D is unclear. The CDR3 sequence is 14 residues long. V was cut by 1 base and J by 0 bases, with 7 bases left in between. Looked up from germline, CDR1 is SGHRS and CDR2 is YFSETQ. CDR3 in amino acids: CASSLTSLNTEAFF. As DNA, the CDR3 is TGCGCCAGCAGCTTGACTTCTCTGAACACTGAAGCTTTCTTT.

The CDR3 DNA is TGTGCCAGCAGAAATCGGGGGACTCCTTATGGCTACACCTTC. This translates into CASRNRGTPYGYTF. The chain recombines TRBV21-1 with TRBJ1-2. TRBV21-1 has pseudogene status. This CDR3 comprises 14 residues.

The chain is built from TRBV7-2 and TRBJ2-7, with D uncertain. This CDR3 spans 11 amino acids. V gave up 5 bases and J gave up 2 bases, with 4 bases separating them. Germline V CDR1 and CDR2: SGHTA, FQGNSA. CDR3 bases: TGTGCCAGCAGCATCGCCTACGAGCAGTACTTC. Protein product: CASSIAYEQYF.

The V call is TRBV18, the J call TRBJ2-7; 8 nucleotides agree with TRBD1. With 8 bases clipped from V and 2 bases from J, the junction kept 11 bases outside the gene matches. The germline V gene encodes CDR1 KGHSH and CDR2 LQKENI. This CDR3 spans 15 amino acids. This CDR3 reads CASTDTGGTAYEQYF. CDR3 DNA sequence: TGTGCCAGCACGGATACAGGGGGAACGGCCTACGAGCAGTACTTC.

V and J are TRBV27 and TRBJ1-4; D possibly corresponds to TRBD1 (6 bases). CDR3 size: 16 residues. Germline V lookup: CDR1 MNHEY, CDR2 SMNVEV (reference sequence). The V and J ends lost 6 bases and 1 base respectively, with 15 bases between them. CDR3 in DNA: TGTGCCAGCAGCCCGACAGGTCTTTTAACTAATGAAAAACTGTTTTTT. This codes for CASSPTGLLTNEKLFF. Full variable domain (outside the CDR3, taken from reference TRBV27 and TRBJ1-4): EAQVTQNPRYLITVTGKKLTVTCSQNMNHEYMSWYRQDPGLGLRQIYYSMNVEVTDKGDVPEGYKVSRKEKRNFPLILESPSPNQTSLYFCASSPTGLLTNEKLFFGSGTQLSVL.

The rearrangement uses TRBV7-3 and TRBJ1-1, with D possibly being TRBD1 (6 bases). Trimming removed 5 bases at V and 5 bases at J, with 18 bases between. The germline V gene has CDR1 SGHTA and CDR2 FQGTGA. The CDR3 consists of 15 residues. The CDR3 nucleotides are TGTGCCAGCAGCCTACTGTTGGGGGCAAAGACTGAAGCTTTCTTT. Protein: CASSLLLGAKTEAFF.

V gene TRBV11-2 combines with J gene TRBJ1-5; a possible D gene is TRBD1 (5 bases). V dropped 5 bases and J dropped 7 bases, with 9 bases sitting between them. Germline V gives CDR1 SGHAT, CDR2 FQNNGV. The CDR3 spans 12 residues. The CDR3 sequence is CASSQRGQPQHF. As DNA, the CDR3 is TGTGCCAGCAGCCAGAGGGGCCAGCCCCAGCATTTT. The complete variable domain, with remaining parts taken from reference TRBV11-2 and TRBJ1-5, reads EAGVAQSPRYKIIEKRQSVAFWCNPISGHATLYWYQQILGQGPKLLIQFQNNGVVDDSQLPKDRFSAERLKGVDSTLKIQPAKLEDSAVYLCASSQRGQPQHFGDGTRLSIL.

This chain uses TRBV5-4 with TRBJ2-3, with D maybe TRBD1 (5 bases). The CDR3 has 17 amino acids. CDR1 SGHNT and CDR2 YYREEE come from the germline V gene (reference sequence). V lost 0 bases, J lost 2 bases, and 16 bases lay in between. Here the CDR3 reads CASSLGQRNGITDTQYF. CDR3 DNA sequence: TGTGCCAGCAGCTTGGGACAGAGGAACGGAATCACAGATACGCAGTATTTT.

The chain combines TRBV30 with TRBJ2-5; no firm D call. The CDR3 is 12 amino acids. Germline CDR1 reads GTSNPN; CDR2 reads SVGIG (reference sequence). V was pared by 3 bases and J by 4 bases, with 9 bases between. Written as DNA, the CDR3 is TGTGCCTGGAGGCTGGGCGGAGAGACCCAGTACTTC. As protein: CAWRLGGETQYF. The whole variable domain, filled in from reference TRBV30 and TRBJ2-5, reads SQTIHQWPATLVQPVGSPLSLECTVEGTSNPNLYWYRQAAGRGLQLLFYSVGIGQISSEVPQNLSASRPQDRQFILSSKKLLLSDSGFYLCAWRLGGETQYFGPGTRLLVL.